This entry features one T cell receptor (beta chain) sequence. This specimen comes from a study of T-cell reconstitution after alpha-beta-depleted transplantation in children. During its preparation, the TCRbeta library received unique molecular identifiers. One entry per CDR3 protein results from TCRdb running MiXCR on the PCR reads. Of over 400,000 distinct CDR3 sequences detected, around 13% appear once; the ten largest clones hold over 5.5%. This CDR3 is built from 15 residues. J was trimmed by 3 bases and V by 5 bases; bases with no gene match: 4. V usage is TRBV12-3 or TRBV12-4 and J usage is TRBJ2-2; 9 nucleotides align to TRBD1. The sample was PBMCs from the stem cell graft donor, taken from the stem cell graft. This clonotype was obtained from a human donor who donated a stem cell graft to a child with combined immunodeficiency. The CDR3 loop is CASSPGQGYTGELFF. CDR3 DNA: TGTGCCAGCAGTCCCGGACAGGGGTACACCGGGGAGCTGTTTTTT.